This entry concerns a single T cell receptor (beta chain). Original analysis: Estimation of nucleated cell counts was performed using reference gene primer amplification. Here immunoSEQ multiplex PCR was the method, and the copy in TCRdb shows in-frame clones only, minus some. That table is the source of V, J and clone size, and D and trimming were worked out from the DNA. The data hold tens of thousands of clones, with around nine tenths observed a single time. The entry originates in a study of blood T cell repertoires in COVID-19. Study background: Some COVID-19 samples were acute and others convalescent; all came from the United States, Italy and Spain.

Germline V gene data show CDR1 as SGHTA and CDR2 as FQGNSA. The CDR3 runs 13 residues. V was trimmed by 2 bases and J by 4 bases, leaving 6 bases between them. The source of this sequence is a man in his sixties with acute or convalescent COVID-19. The sample comprised peripheral blood. The rearrangement links TRBV7-2 to TRBJ1-5; maybe TRBD1 (6 bases). CDR3 bases: TGTGCCAGCAGCTTAAGGGGGAATCAGCCCCAGCATTTT. The encoded protein is CASSLRGNQPQHF.